There are many counts of the clone carrying this TCR beta chain. Between the trimmed V and J ends, which lost 4 bases and 3 bases, there was a span of 3 bases. CDR1 LGHDT and CDR2 YNNKEL come from the germline V gene (reference sequence). The CDR3 length is 12 residues. These data come from a study of identical twins. One entry per CDR3 protein, called by TCRdb with MiXCR from the 5' RACE reads. The table has approximately 94,000 distinct CDR3 sequences, roughly 6% seen once. The sequenced sample consisted of memory T cells sorted from blood. The rearrangement joins TRBV3-1 to TRBJ2-2; D unclear. The clonotype originates from a woman aged 45-65 years in good health. CDR3 DNA sequence: TGTGCCAGCAGCCTATACACCGGGGAGCTGTTTTTT. This encodes CASSLYTGELFF.